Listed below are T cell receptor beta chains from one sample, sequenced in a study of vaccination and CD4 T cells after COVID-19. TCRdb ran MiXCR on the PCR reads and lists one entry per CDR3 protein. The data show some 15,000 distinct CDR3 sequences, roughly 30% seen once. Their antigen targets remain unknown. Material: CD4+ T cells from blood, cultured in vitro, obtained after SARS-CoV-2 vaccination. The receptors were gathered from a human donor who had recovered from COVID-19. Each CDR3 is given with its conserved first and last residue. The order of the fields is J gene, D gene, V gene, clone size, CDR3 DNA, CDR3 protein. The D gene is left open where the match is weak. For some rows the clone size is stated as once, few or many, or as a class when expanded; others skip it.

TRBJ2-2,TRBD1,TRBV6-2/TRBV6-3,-,TGTGCCAGCAGTTACAGGAACAGGGGTACCGGGGAGCTGTTTTTT,CASSYRNRGTGELFF
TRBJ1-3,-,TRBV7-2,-,TGTGCCAGCAGCCGGGGTGGCGGAAACACCATATATTTT,CASSRGGGNTIYF
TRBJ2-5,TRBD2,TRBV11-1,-,TGTGCCAGCAGCCCCTGGACTAGCGGGAGTGGGCGGGAGACCCAGTACTTC,CASSPWTSGSGRETQYF
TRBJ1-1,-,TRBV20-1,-,TGCAGTGCTAGAGGGGGCGGGGCCTCTGTGGGTGAAGCTTTCTTT,CSARGGGASVGEAFF
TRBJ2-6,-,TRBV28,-,TGTGCCAGCACCCCCGGGGGGCCTGGGGCCAACGTCCTGACTTTC,CASTPGGPGANVLTF
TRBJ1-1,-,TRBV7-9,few,TGTGCCAGCAGCCAATGGGGGCAGGTTGGGAACACTGAAGCTTTCTTT,CASSQWGQVGNTEAFF
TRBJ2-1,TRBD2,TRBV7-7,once,TGTGCTAGCAGCTTGCTTCAGCGGGAGGGGAATGAGCAGTTCTTC,CASSLLQREGNEQFF
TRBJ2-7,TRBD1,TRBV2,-,TGTGCCAGCAATCTTAACAGGGGCAGCGAGCAGTACTTC,CASNLNRGSEQYF
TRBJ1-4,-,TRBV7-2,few,TGTGCCAGCAGCTTGGAAACAACTAATGAAAAACTGTTTTTT,CASSLETTNEKLFF
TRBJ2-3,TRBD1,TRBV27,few,TGTGCCAGCAGGGGGGGGACAGGGGGCATGGGTACGCAGTATTTT,CASRGGTGGMGTQYF
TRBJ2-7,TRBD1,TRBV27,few,TGTGCCAGCACCCCTAGGACAGGGGGAACCTACGAGCAGTACTTC,CASTPRTGGTYEQYF
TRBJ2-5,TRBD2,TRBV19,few,TGTGCCAGTAGTCCACACCGCGGGGCGGGAGGCCAAGAGACCCAGTACTTC,CASSPHRGAGGQETQYF
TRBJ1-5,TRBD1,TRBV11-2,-,TGTGCCAGCAGCTTATTTCCCAGGGGGCGGGCGGCGGGTCAGCCCCAGCATTTT,CASSLFPRGRAAGQPQHF
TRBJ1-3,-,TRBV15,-,TGTGCCACCAGCAGAGTTGGAAACACCATATATTTT,CATSRVGNTIYF
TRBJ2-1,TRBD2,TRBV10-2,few,TGCGCCAGCCTCCCCGGGGGGGACAATGAGCAGTTCTTC,CASLPGGDNEQFF
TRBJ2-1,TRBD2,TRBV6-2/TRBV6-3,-,TGTGCCAGCAGTCCGGGACTAGGCAATGAGCAGTTCTTC,CASSPGLGNEQFF
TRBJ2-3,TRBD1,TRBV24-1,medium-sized,TGTGCCACCAGTGATCCTCCGGGACAGACCACAGATACGCAGTATTTT,CATSDPPGQTTDTQYF
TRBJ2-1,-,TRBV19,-,TGTGCCAGTAGTCGGGAAATAGGTTTGCCTATACGAGACAATGAGCAGTTCTTC,CASSREIGLPIRDNEQFF
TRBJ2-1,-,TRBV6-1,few,TGTGCCAGCAGGCCAGACACCCACAATGAGCAGTTCTTC,CASRPDTHNEQFF
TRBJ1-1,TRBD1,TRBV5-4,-,TGTGCCGGGGGACAGGGGGGTAGGTTGTTGGTGGGTGAAGCTTTCTTT,CAGGQGGRLLVGEAFF
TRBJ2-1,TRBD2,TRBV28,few,TGTGCCAGCAGTTTACGTCCTAGCGGGGGAGAAGACAATGAGCAGTTCTTC,CASSLRPSGGEDNEQFF
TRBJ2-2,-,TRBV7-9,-,TGTGCCAGGGGCCCCGGGACGAGGGACACCGGGGAGCTGTTTTTT,CARGPGTRDTGELFF
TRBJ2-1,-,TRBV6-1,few,TGTGCCAGCAGTGACTCTGAGGTCAATGAGCAGTTCTTC,CASSDSEVNEQFF
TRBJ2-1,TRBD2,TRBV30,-,TGTGCCTGGTCCTCGGGACTAACCTACAATGAGCAGTTCTTC,CAWSSGLTYNEQFF
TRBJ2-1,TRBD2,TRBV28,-,TGTGCCAGCATTACCGCGGGAGGGCCCTCCTACAATGAGCAGTTCTTC,CASITAGGPSYNEQFF
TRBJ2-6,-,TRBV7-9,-,TGTGCCAGCAGCCTCACCCGACAGGTAGCTGGGGCCAACGTCCTGACTTTC,CASSLTRQVAGANVLTF
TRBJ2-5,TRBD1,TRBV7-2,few,TGTGCCAGCAGCTCAACCACAGGGGTACGGGAGACCCAGTACTTC,CASSSTTGVRETQYF
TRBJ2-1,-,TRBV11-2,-,TGTGCCAGCAGCCCGCGCATTGCGGCCGAGCTCTACAATGAGCAGTTCTTC,CASSPRIAAELYNEQFF
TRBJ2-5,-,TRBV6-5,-,TGTGCCAGCAGTTACCCGGAGGGACAGCGGTTCAAAGGAGAGACCCAGTACTTC,CASSYPEGQRFKGETQYF
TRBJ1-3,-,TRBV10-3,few,TGTGCCATCAGGACAGACAGTGGGGAAGGAAACACCATATATTTT,CAIRTDSGEGNTIYF
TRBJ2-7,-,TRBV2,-,TGTGCCAGCAGTGAGGACACTGGGGGCGAGCAGTACTTC,CASSEDTGGEQYF
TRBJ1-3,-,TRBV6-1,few,TGTGCCAGCAGTGGGGGGCCATCCGTCTCTGGAAACACCATATATTTT,CASSGGPSVSGNTIYF
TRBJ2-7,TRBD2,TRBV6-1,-,TGTGCCAGCAGGCGCCGGGGACTAGCGGGAGTTAACTCCTACGAGCAGTACTTC,CASRRRGLAGVNSYEQYF
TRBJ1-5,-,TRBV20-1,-,TGCAGTGCTAGTTTGACAGGCGCCCCGGGACAGCCCCAGCATTTT,CSASLTGAPGQPQHF
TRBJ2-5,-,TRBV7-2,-,TGTGCCAGCAGCTTAGACAGGGGAGGAGAGACCCAGTACTTC,CASSLDRGGETQYF
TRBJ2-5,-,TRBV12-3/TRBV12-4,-,TGTGCCAGCAGCAAACGGGGGCAGAGCCAAGAGACCCAGTACTTC,CASSKRGQSQETQYF
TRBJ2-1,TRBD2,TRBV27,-,TGTGCCAGCAGTTTACGTACGACTAGCGCTTCCTACAATAAGCAGTTCTTC,CASSLRTTSASYNKQFF
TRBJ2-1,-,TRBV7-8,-,TGTGCCAGCAGCTTAGGCCCGACACTAGAGCAGTTCTTC,CASSLGPTLEQFF
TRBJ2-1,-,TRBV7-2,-,TGTGCCAGCAGCACGAGCCCAACTAGCTACAATGAGCAGTTCTTC,CASSTSPTSYNEQFF
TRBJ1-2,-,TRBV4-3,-,TGCGCCAGCAGCCCCCCTGGGCGGCTCTATGGCTACACCTTC,CASSPPGRLYGYTF
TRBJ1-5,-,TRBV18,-,TGTGCCAGCTCACCGGATATGGGGGGCAATCAGCCCCAGCATTTT,CASSPDMGGNQPQHF
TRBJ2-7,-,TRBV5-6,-,TGTGCCAGCGACCGGGGCGCGAGCTCCTACGAGCAGTACTTC,CASDRGASSYEQYF
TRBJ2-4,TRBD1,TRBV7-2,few,TGTGCCAGCAGCCCCTCCGGACAGGTAGCCAAAAACATTCAGTACTTC,CASSPSGQVAKNIQYF
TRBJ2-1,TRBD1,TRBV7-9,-,TGTGCCAGCAGCCGGAGACAGGGGGCAATCAATGAGCAGTTCTTC,CASSRRQGAINEQFF
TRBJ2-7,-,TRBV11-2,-,TGTGCCAGCAGCCTAACAGGTTACGAGCAGTACTTC,CASSLTGYEQYF
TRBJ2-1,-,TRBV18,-,TGTGCCAGCTCCCTGGGGGGGGCCCACGCTAATGAGCAGTTCTTC,CASSLGGAHANEQFF
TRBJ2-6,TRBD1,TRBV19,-,TGTGCCAGTAGTATCCCCGGGACAGGGGTGAGTGGGGCCAACGTCCTGACTTTC,CASSIPGTGVSGANVLTF
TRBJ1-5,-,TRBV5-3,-,TGTGCCAGAAGTCCCCCGTGGCCCCAGCATTTT,CARSPPWPQHF
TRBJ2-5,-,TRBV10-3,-,TGTGCCATCAGTGAGTATGGGGGCAGTCAAGAGACCCAGTACTTC,CAISEYGGSQETQYF
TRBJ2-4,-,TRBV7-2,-,TGTGCCAGCAGCTTACTAGACATAGGGATTCAGTACTTC,CASSLLDIGIQYF
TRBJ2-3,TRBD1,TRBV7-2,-,TGTGCCAGCAGCTTCGACAGGGGCACAGATACGCAGTATTTT,CASSFDRGTDTQYF
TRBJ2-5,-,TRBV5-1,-,TGCGCCAGCAGCTTGGCGATACAAGAGACCCAGTACTTC,CASSLAIQETQYF
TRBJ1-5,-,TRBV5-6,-,TGTGCCAGCAGCGAACAGGGAAACCAGCCCCATCATTTT,CASSEQGNQPHHF
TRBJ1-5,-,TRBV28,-,TGTGCCAGCAACAGGGCCCAGGGGAGAAATCAGCCCCAGCATTTT,CASNRAQGRNQPQHF
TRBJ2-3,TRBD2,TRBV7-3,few,TGTGCCAGCAGCCCCGCGGTAGCGGGAGTTAATACGCAGTATTTT,CASSPAVAGVNTQYF